Below, 14 T cell receptor beta chains from the same sample are listed, as sequenced in a study of T-cell memory formation after mild COVID-19. TCRdb called the 5' RACE reads again in MiXCR, with one record for every CDR3 protein. Of under 450,000 distinct CDR3 sequences listed, approximately 14% are singletons. The sequenced sample consisted of PBMCs or a T cell subset sorted from them (not recorded which). The receptors were sampled from a man in his late teens or twenties who had mild COVID-19 (a few samples of this study predate the infection). Cell type and time point are not known.

This clonotype was detected only a few times. V gene TRBV9 combines with J gene TRBJ1-5; tentatively, D is TRBD1 (5 bases). This CDR3 region has 15 residues. V was trimmed by 0 bases and J by 4 bases, leaving 11 bases between them. Germline V gene sequence: CDR1 SGDLS, CDR2 YYNGEE. The CDR3 region has the DNA TGTGCCAGCAGCGTAGACCCGACAGCGAATCAGCCCCAGCATTTT. It is translated as CASSVDPTANQPQHF.

J is TRBJ2-1 and V is TRBV7-2; 10 positions match TRBD1. The germline V gene encodes CDR1 SGHTA and CDR2 FQGNSA. V gave up 8 bases and J gave up 1 base; unmatched junction bases: 5. The CDR3 has 15 residues. The CDR3 protein is CASSRDRGSYNEQFF. The CDR3 nucleotides read TGTGCCAGCTCCCGGGACAGGGGATCCTACAATGAGCAGTTCTTC.

The V gene is TRBV29-1, the J gene TRBJ2-5; 8 bases align to TRBD1. The germline gives CDR1 SQVTM, CDR2 ANQGSEA. Trimming removed 3 bases from V and 2 bases from J; junction bases left unmatched: 2. The CDR3 extends over 13 amino acids. This chain's CDR3 is CSVDRTGQETQYF. CDR3 DNA: TGCAGCGTTGACCGGACAGGGCAAGAGACCCAGTACTTC.

This clonotype appeared a few times. The rearrangement links TRBV18 to TRBJ1-5; 10 nucleotides align to TRBD1. This CDR3 has 15 residues. V lost 3 bases and J lost 6; bases outside the gene matches: 5. CDR1 is KGHSH, CDR2 LQKENI, per germline. This chain's CDR3 is CASSPETGGLQPQHF. The DNA of the CDR3 is TGTGCCAGCTCACCGGAGACAGGGGGCCTTCAGCCCCAGCATTTT.

This chain joins TRBV10-3 and TRBJ2-1, with D perhaps matching TRBD2 (7 bases). Trimming left V 0 bases short and J 8 bases short, with 11 bases between. This CDR3 spans 14 amino acids. Looked up from germline, CDR1 is ENHRY and CDR2 is SYGVKD. The CDR3 DNA is TGTGCCATCAGTGAGTCGGGGGGGCGAGATGAGCAGTTCTTC. Translated: CAISESGGRDEQFF.

The chain is built from TRBV29-1 and TRBJ2-3, with TRBD2 matching 9 bases. V lost 7 bases and J lost 0; bases outside the gene matches: 5. This CDR3 has 14 residues. In germline, CDR1 is SQVTM, CDR2 ANQGSEA. The CDR3 protein is CSGASGASTDTQYF. The CDR3 region has the DNA TGCAGCGGGGCTAGCGGGGCGAGCACAGATACGCAGTATTTT.

This clonotype appeared a few times. The rearrangement links TRBV7-2 to TRBJ2-1, with D perhaps matching TRBD1 (6 bases). Germline V CDR1 and CDR2: SGHTA, FQGNSA. Trimming left V 5 bases short and J 9 bases short, with 17 bases between. The CDR3 spans 14 residues. The CDR3 region has the DNA TGTGCCAGCAGCGGAGAGACAGGCGCAGTTGAGCAGTTCTTC. It is translated as CASSGETGAVEQFF.

This clonotype has just a few counts. The genes are TRBV28 and TRBJ1-2; TRBD1 matches 10 bases. The CDR3 spans 15 residues. CDR1 is MDHEN, CDR2 SYDVKM, per germline. Unmatched junction bases numbered 9, after V lost 6 bases and J lost 5 bases. CDR3 protein: CASSSTRTGGYGYTF. In DNA, the CDR3 is TGTGCCAGCAGCTCAACTAGGACAGGGGGATATGGCTACACCTTC.

This clonotype appeared many times. CDR3 sequence: CSVTSGGTRNTQYF. Here the CDR3 DNA reads TGCAGCGTTACCAGCGGGGGGACAAGAAATACGCAGTATTTT. The chain employs TRBV29-1 and TRBJ2-3, with 9 bases that match TRBD2. Trimming at V came to 5 bases and at J to 7 bases, leaving 10 bases not matched to a gene. From germline, CDR1 is SQVTM and CDR2 ANQGSEA. This CDR3 is built from 14 residues.

V gene TRBV29-1 combines with J gene TRBJ2-1; D gene unclear. Germline V gives CDR1 SQVTM, CDR2 ANQGSEA. V was cut by 7 bases and J by 10 bases, with 8 bases left in between. The CDR3 has 9 residues. This CDR3 is CSAGWEQFF. The DNA of the CDR3 is TGCAGCGCCGGGTGGGAGCAGTTCTTC.

The V gene is TRBV5-1, the J gene TRBJ1-3; tentative D call: TRBD1 (6 bases). Trimming cost V 0 bases and J 0 bases, with 10 bases left between them. Germline loops: CDR1 SGHRS, CDR2 YFSETQ. The CDR3 contains 16 residues. CDR3 protein: CASSLAGGASGNTIYF. CDR3 DNA sequence: TGCGCCAGCAGCTTGGCTGGGGGCGCCTCTGGAAACACCATATATTTT. Supplemented by reference TRBV5-1 and TRBJ1-3, the full variable domain reads KAGVTQTPRYLIKTRGQQVTLSCSPISGHRSVSWYQQTPGQGLQFLFEYFSETQRNKGNFPGRFSGRQFSNSRSEMNVSTLELGDSALYLCASSLAGGASGNTIYFGEGSWLTVV.

The chain employs TRBV12-3 or TRBV12-4 and TRBJ2-1, with D perhaps given as TRBD1 or TRBD2 (5 bases each). CDR3 length: 15 amino acids. V was shortened by 5 bases and J by 4 bases, with 15 bases between the two germline ends. This chain's CDR3 is CASSVVGVRYNEQFF. The CDR3 DNA sequence: TGTGCCAGCAGTGTAGTGGGGGTGAGGTACAATGAGCAGTTCTTC.

The V gene is TRBV4-2, the J gene TRBJ2-3, with a possible D match to TRBD1 (6 bases). With 1 base removed from V and 5 bases from J, the gap between germline ends came to 10 bases. The CDR3 runs 14 residues. Germline CDR1 and CDR2: LGHNA and YNFKEQ. The CDR3 nucleotides are TGTGCCAGCAGCCAAGGGGGGCTTAGAGATACGCAGTATTTT. This gives the protein CASSQGGLRDTQYF.

Remarks on this clonotype: Mismatch with germline at one junction end may stem from a read error. The chain links TRBV4-3 to TRBJ1-1; D possibly corresponds to TRBD1 (5 bases). CDR1 is LGHNA and CDR2 is YSLEER in the germline V gene. The CDR3 is made up of 14 amino acids. For the CDR3, the DNA is TGCGCCAGCAGCCGGATAAGACAGAACACTGAAGCTTTATTT. Its translation: CASSRIRQNTEALF.